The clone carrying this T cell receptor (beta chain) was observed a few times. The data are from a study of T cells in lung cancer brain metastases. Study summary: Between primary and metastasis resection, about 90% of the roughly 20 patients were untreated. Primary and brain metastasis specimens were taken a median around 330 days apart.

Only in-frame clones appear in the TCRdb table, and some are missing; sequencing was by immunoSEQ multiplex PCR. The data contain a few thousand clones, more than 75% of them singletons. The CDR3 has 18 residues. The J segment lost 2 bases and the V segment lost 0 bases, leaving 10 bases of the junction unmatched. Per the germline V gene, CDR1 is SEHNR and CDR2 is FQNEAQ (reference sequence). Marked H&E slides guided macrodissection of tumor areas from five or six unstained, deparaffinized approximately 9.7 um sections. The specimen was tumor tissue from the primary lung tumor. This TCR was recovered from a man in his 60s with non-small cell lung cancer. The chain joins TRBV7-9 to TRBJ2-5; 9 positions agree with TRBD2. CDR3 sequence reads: CASSLAGRLAGRQETQYF. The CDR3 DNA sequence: TGTGCCAGCAGCTTAGCGGGAAGGCTAGCGGGGAGACAAGAGACCCAGTACTTC.